This T cell receptor beta chain was recovered during a study of CD8+ T cells in alopecia areata. Study context: Treated patients' severity was scored by percentage of affected scalp area.

This CDR3 spans 13 amino acids. V lost 4 bases and J lost 3, with 9 bases in between. Germline lookup yields CDR1 SGHAT and CDR2 FQNNGV. cDNA prepared by RNA extraction and subsequent reverse transcription served as the template for sequencing. This table comes from immunoSEQ multiplex PCR, and its TCRdb copy is limited to in-frame clones, with some not included. In the table there are 150,000 to 200,000 clones, 60% to 70% of which are singletons. This clone was found a few times. As for treatment: oral pan-JAK inhibitor, 5-10 mg twice daily. The V call is TRBV11-2, the J call TRBJ1-1; D remains ambiguous. The sequencing used CD4+ T cells sorted from blood, collected at week 4, from a patient treated with tofacitinib. The sequence was obtained from a human donor with alopecia areata. The CDR3 is CASSSGIDTEAFF. CDR3 nucleotide sequence: TGTGCCAGCAGCTCGGGTATCGACACTGAAGCTTTCTTT.